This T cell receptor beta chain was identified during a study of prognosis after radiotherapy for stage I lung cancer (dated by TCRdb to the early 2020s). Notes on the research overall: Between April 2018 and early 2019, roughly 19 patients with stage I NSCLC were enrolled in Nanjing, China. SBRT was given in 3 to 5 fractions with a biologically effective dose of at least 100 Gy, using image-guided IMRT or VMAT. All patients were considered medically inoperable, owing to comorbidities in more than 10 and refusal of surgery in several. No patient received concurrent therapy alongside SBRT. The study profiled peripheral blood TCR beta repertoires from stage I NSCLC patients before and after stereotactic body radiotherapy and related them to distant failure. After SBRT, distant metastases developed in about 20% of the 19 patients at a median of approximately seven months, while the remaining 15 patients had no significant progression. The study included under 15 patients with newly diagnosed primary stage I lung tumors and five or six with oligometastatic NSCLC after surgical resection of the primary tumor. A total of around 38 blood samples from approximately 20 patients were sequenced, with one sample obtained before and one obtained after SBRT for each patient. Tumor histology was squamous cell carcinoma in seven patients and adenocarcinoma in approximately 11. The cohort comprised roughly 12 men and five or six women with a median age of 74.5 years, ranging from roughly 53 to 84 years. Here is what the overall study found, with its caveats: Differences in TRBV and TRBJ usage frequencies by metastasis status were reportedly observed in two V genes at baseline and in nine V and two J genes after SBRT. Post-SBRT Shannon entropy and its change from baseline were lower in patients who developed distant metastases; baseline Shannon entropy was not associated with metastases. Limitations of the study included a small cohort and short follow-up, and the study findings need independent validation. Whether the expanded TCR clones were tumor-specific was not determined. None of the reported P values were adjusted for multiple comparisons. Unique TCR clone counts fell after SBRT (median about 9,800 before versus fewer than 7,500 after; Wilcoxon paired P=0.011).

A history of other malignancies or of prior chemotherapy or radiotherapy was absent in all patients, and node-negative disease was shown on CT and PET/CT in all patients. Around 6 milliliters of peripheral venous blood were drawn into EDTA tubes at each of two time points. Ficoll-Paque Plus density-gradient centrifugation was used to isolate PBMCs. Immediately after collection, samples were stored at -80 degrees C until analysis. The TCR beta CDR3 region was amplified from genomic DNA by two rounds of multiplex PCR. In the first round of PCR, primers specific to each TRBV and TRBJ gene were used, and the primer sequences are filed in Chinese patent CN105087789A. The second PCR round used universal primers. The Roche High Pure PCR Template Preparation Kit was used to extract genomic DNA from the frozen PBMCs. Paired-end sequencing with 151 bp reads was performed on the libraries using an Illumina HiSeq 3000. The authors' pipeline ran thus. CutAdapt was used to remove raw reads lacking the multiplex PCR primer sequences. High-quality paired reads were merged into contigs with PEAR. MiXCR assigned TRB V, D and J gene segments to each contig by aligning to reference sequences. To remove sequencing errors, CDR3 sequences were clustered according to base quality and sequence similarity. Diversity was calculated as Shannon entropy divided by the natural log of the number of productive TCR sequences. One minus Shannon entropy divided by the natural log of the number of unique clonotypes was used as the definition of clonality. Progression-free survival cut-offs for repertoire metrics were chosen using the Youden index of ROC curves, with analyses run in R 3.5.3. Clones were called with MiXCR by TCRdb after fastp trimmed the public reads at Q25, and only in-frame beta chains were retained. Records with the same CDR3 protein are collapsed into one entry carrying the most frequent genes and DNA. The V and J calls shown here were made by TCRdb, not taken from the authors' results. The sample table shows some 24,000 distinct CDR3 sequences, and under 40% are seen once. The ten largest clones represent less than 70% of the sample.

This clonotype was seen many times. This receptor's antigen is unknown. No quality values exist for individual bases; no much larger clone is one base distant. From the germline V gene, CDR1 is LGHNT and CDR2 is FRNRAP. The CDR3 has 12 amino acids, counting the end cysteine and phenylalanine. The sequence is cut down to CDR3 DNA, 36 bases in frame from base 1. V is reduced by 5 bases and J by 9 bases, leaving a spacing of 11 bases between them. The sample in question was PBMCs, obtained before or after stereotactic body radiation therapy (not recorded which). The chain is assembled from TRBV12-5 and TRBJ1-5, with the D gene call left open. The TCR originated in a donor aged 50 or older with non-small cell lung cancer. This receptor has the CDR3 CASGPIRGPQHF. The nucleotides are TGTGCTAGTGGTCCGATCCGGGGGCCCCAGCATTTT.